These T cell receptor beta chains were read from a single sample in a study of response to subunit inactivated influenza vaccine. TCRdb redid the calling of the RT-PCR reads with MiXCR, one entry per CDR3 protein. The sample lists over 800,000 distinct CDR3 sequences; roughly 20% were seen once. The source was PBMCs from blood, collected about 5 days after vaccination. The receptors shown here come from a man aged 45 to 65 who received an inactivated influenza vaccine. The CDR3 runs from the conserved cysteine through the conserved F or W. Fields, in order: V gene, CDR3 length, J gene, clone size, D gene, CDR3 protein, CDR3 DNA. A D gene is named only where the DNA matches it firmly. Rows give clone size only sometimes, using once, few, many, or a class for an expanded clone.

>TRBV9|16|TRBJ2-3|many|TRBD2
CASSVGLAGVTDTQYF
TGCGCCAGCAGCGTCGGACTAGCGGGGGTCACAGATACGCAGTATTTT
>TRBV18|15|TRBJ1-2|-|-
CASSPQGLMGYGYTF
TGTGCCAGCTCACCACAGGGACTCATGGGCTATGGCTACACCTTC
>TRBV29-1|14|TRBJ2-7|few|-
CSVAKGISGYEQYF
TGCAGCGTTGCCAAGGGCATTTCGGGCTACGAGCAGTACTTC
>TRBV7-9|12|TRBJ2-1|-|TRBD2
CASSLADYQQFF
TGTGCCAGCAGCCTAGCGGACTATCAGCAGTTCTTC
>TRBV29-1|11|TRBJ2-1|few|-
CSVARRAEQFF
TGCAGCGTTGCTAGGAGGGCGGAGCAGTTCTTC
>TRBV10-3|16|TRBJ2-3|few|-
CAIGSSGRGDTDTQYF
TGTGCCATCGGGAGTAGCGGAAGGGGTGACACAGATACGCAGTATTTT
>TRBV12-3/TRBV12-4|13|TRBJ1-1|many|-
CASSPRVNTEAFF
TGTGCCAGCAGTCCCAGGGTTAACACTGAAGCTTTCTTT
>TRBV5-1|16|TRBJ2-7|few|-
CASSPLARGAGYEQYF
TGCGCCAGCAGTCCCCTGGCTAGAGGGGCCGGCTACGAGCAGTACTTC
>TRBV20-1|14|TRBJ1-5|few|TRBD1
CSAGTGQGAQPQHF
TGCAGTGCTGGAACGGGACAGGGTGCTCAGCCCCAGCATTTT
>TRBV5-6|15|TRBJ2-3|many|TRBD2
CASGLAGENTDTQYF
TGTGCCAGCGGATTAGCGGGGGAGAACACAGATACGCAGTATTTT
>TRBV11-2|16|TRBJ2-1|few|TRBD1
CASSILQGIPTGEQFF
TGTGCCAGCAGCATTTTACAGGGGATCCCGACGGGTGAGCAGTTCTTC
>TRBV12-3/TRBV12-4|12|TRBJ2-7|few|-
CASSPSGGMEYF
TGTGCCAGCAGTCCGAGTGGGGGTATGGAGTACTTC
>TRBV12-3/TRBV12-4|15|TRBJ2-7|-|TRBD1
CASSKTGTGFYEQYF
TGTGCCAGCAGTAAAACCGGGACAGGGTTCTACGAGCAGTACTTC
>TRBV7-2|15|TRBJ1-4|-|-
CASSFGGRGGEKLFF
TGTGCCAGCAGCTTCGGGGGGAGGGGTGGTGAAAAACTGTTTTTT
>TRBV6-1|16|TRBJ2-7|-|TRBD1
CASSAPSGQGPYEQYF
TGTGCCAGCAGTGCGCCATCGGGACAGGGACCCTACGAGCAGTACTTC
>TRBV5-1|16|TRBJ2-3|-|-
CASIPGPRGNTDTQYF
TGCGCCAGCATTCCGGGGCCTAGGGGTAATACAGATACGCAGTATTTT
>TRBV2|13|TRBJ2-7|-|-
CASSENNSYEQYF
TGTGCCAGCAGTGAAAACAACTCCTACGAGCAGTACTTC
>TRBV12-3/TRBV12-4|17|TRBJ2-3|-|-
CASSYTRTHRGTDTQYF
TGTGCCAGCAGTTACACTCGGACCCATCGGGGCACAGATACGCAGTATTTT
>TRBV12-3/TRBV12-4|14|TRBJ1-1|many|-
CASSLNRGNTEAFF
TGTGCCAGCAGTTTAAACAGAGGGAACACTGAAGCTTTCTTT